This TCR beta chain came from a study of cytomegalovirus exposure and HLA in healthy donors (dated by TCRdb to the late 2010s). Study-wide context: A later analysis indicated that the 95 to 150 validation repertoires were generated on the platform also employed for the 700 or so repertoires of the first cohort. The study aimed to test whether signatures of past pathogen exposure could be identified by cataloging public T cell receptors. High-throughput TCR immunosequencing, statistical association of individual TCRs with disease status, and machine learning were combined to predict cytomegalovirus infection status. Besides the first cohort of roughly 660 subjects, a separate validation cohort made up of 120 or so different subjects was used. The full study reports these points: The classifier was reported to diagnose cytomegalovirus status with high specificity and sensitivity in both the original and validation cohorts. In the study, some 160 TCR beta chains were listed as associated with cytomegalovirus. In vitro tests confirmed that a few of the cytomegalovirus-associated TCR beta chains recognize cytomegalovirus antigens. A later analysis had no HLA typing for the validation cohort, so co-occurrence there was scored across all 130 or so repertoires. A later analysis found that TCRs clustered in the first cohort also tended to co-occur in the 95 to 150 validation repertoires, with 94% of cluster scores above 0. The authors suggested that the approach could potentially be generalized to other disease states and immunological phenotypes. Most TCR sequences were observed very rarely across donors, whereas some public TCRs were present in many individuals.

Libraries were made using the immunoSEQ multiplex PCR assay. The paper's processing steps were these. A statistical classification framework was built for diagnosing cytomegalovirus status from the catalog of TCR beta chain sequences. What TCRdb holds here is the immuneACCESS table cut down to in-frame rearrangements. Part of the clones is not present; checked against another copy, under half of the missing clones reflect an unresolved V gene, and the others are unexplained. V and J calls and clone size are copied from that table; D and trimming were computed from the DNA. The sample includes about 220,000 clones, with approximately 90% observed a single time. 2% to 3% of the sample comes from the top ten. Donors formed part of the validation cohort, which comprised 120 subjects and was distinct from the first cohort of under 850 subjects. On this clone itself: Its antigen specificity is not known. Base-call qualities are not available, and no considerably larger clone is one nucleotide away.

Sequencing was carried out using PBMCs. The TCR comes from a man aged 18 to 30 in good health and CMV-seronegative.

The CDR3 reads CASSQDFRGGGADTQYF. The nucleotide sequence is TGCGCCAGCAGCCAAGACTTCCGGGGGGGAGGGGCAGATACGCAGTATTTT. The chain links TRBV4-3 with TRBJ2-3; 8 central nucleotides agree with TRBD2. Measured from the cysteine to the phenylalanine, the CDR3 is 17 residues long. The retained sequence is limited to the CDR3, 51 bases, with the frame set at the first base. Here V drops 0 bases and J drops 4 bases, and the junction holds 9 bases not matched to any gene. CDR1 and CDR2 are drawn from the germline V gene: LGHNA, YSLEER.